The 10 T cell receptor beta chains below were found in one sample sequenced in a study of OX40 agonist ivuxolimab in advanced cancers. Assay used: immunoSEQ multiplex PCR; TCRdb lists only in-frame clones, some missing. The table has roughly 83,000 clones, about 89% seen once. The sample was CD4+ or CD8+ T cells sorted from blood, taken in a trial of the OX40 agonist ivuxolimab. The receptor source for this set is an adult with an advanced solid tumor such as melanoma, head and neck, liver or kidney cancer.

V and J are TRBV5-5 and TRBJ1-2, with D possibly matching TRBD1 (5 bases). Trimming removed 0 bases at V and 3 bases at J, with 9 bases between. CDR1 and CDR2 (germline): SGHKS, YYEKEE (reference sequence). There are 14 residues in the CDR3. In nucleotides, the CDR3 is TGTGCCAGCAGCTTGGCAGGGTCTGACTATGGCTACACCTTC. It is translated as CASSLAGSDYGYTF.

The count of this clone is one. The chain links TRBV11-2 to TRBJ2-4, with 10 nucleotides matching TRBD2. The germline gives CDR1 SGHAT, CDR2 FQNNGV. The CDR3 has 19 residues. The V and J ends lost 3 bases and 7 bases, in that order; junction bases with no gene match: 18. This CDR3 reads CASSFMLGGAGGPGNIQYF. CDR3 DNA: TGTGCCAGCAGCTTTATGTTAGGGGGAGCGGGAGGGCCGGGGAACATTCAGTACTTC.

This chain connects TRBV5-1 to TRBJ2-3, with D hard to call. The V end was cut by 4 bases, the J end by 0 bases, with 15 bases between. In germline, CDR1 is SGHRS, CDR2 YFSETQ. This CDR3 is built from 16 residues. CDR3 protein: CASSPLGPPSTDTQYF. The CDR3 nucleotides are TGCGCCAGCAGCCCCCTTGGACCGCCTAGCACAGATACGCAGTATTTT.

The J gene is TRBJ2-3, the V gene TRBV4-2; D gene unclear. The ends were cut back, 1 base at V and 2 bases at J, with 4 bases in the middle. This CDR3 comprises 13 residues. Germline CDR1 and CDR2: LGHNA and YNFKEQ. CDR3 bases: TGTGCCAGCAGCCAAGGACTCACAGATACGCAGTATTTT. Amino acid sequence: CASSQGLTDTQYF.

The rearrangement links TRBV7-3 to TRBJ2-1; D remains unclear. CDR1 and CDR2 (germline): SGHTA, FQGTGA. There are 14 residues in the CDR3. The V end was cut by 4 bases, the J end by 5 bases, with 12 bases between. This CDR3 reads CASSYGGGDNEQFF. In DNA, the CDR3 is TGTGCCAGCAGCTACGGTGGCGGAGACAATGAGCAGTTCTTC.

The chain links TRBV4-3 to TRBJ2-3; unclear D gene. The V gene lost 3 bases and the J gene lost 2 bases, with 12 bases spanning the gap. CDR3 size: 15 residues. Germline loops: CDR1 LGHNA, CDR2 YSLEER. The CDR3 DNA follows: TGCGCCAGCAGCCACGATCGAGCCCCCACAGATACGCAGTATTTT. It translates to CASSHDRAPTDTQYF.

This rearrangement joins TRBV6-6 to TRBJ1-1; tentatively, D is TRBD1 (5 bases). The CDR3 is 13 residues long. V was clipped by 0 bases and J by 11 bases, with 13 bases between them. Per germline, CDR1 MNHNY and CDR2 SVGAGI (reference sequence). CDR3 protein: CASSYSARVGAFF. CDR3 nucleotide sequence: TGTGCCAGCAGTTACTCGGCCAGGGTTGGGGCTTTCTTT.

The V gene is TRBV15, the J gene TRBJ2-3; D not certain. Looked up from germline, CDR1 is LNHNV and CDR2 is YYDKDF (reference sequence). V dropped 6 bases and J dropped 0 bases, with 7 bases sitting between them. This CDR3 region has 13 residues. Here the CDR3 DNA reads TGTGCCACCAGACGGTTAAGCACAGATACGCAGTATTTT. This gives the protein CATRRLSTDTQYF. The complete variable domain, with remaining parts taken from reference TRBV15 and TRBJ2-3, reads DAMVIQNPRYQVTQFGKPVTLSCSQTLNHNVMYWYQQKSSQAPKLLFHYYDKDFNNEADTPDNFQSRRPNTSFCFLDIRSPGLGDTAMYLCATRRLSTDTQYFGPGTRLTVL.

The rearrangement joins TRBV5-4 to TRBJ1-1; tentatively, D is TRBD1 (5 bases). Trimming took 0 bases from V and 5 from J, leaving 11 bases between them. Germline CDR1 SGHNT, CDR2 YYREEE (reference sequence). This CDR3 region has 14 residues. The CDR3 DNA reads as TGTGCCAGCAGCTTGGGAGGGACTTGGACTGAAGCTTTCTTT. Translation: CASSLGGTWTEAFF.

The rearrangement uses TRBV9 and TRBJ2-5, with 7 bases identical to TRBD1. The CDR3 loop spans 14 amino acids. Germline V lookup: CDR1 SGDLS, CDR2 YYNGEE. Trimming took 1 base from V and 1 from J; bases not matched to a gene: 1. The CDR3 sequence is CASSVWDSQETQYF. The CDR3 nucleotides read TGTGCCAGCAGCGTATGGGACAGCCAAGAGACCCAGTACTTC.